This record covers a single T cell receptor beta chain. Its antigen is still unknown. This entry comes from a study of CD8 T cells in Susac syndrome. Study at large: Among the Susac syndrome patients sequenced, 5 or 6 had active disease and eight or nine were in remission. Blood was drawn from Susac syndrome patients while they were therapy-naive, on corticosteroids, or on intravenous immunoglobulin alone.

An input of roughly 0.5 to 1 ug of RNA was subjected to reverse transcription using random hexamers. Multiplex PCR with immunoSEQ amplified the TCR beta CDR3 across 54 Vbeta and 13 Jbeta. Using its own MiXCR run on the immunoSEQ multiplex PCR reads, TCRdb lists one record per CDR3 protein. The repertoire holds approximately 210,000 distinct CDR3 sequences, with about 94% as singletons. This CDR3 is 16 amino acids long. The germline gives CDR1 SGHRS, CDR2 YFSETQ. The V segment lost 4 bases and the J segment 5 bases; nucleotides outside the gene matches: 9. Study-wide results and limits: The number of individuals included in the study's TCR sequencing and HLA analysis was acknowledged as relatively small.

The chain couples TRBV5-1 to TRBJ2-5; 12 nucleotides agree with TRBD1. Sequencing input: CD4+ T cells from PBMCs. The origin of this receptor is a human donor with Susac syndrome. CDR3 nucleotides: TGCGCCAGCAGCGGTGGGACAGGGGGCGCGGGGGAGACCCAGTACTTC. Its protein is CASSGGTGGAGETQYF.